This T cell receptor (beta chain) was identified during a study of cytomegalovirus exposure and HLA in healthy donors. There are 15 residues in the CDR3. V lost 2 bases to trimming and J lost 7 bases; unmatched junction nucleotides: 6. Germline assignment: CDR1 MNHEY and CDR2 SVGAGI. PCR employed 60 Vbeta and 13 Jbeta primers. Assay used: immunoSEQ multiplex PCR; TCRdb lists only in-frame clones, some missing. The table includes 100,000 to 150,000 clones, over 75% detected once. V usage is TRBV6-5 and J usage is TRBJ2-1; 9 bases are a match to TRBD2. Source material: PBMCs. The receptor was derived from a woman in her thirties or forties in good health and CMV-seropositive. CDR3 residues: CASSYLAGGPNEQFF. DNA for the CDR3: TGTGCCAGCAGTTACCTGGCGGGAGGGCCGAATGAGCAGTTCTTC.